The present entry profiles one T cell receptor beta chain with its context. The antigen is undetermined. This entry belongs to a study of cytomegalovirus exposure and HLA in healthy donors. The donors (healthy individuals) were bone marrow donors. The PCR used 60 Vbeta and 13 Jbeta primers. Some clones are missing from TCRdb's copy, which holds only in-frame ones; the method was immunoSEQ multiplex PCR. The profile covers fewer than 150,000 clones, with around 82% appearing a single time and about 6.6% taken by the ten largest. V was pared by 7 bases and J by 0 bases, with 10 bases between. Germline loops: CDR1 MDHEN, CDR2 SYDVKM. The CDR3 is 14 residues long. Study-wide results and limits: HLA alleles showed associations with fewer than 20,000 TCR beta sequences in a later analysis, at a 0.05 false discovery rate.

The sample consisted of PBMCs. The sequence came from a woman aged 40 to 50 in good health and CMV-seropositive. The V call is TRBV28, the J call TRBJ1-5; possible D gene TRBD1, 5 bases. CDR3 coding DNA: TGTGCCAGCATTTCGGGGGGTAGCAATCAGCCCCAGCATTTT. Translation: CASISGGSNQPQHF.